This T cell receptor beta chain stems from a study of early T cells in non-severe SARS-CoV-2 infection. The sample holds many counts of this clonotype. TCRdb fed the 5' RACE reads into MiXCR, producing one record per CDR3 protein. The repertoire holds tens of thousands of distinct CDR3 sequences, 5.5% to 6.5% seen once, with roughly 7% in the top ten. Trimming stripped 2 bases from V and 4 bases from J, with 12 bases between. Germline CDR1 is SGHVS and CDR2 is FNYEAQ. The CDR3 runs 15 residues. The source material was whole blood. This receptor was obtained from an adult who was a healthcare worker with PCR-confirmed SARS-CoV-2 infection or an uninfected control (not recorded which). V gene TRBV7-6 combines with J gene TRBJ2-1, with D perhaps matching TRBD1 or TRBD2 (6 bases each). The CDR3 is CASSLTGGPYNEQFF. CDR3 bases: TGTGCCAGCAGCTTAACCGGGGGCCCGTACAATGAGCAGTTCTTC.